One and the same sample provided the 10 T cell receptor beta chains below, sequenced in a study of cytomegalovirus exposure and HLA in healthy donors. 13 Jbeta primers and 60 Vbeta primers were used for the PCR. Using immunoSEQ multiplex PCR, the repertoire was profiled, and TCRdb retains in-frame clones only, with some absent. Counted here are about 170,000 clones, around three quarters occurring once; the ten biggest clones make up approximately 2.2%. The sample taken for sequencing was PBMCs. The receptors stem from a woman between 45 and 60 years old in good health and CMV-seronegative.

The gene calls are TRBV5-1 and TRBJ2-3; 8 bases align to TRBD1. V was clipped by 0 bases and J by 0 bases; unmatched bases: 6. From germline, CDR1 is SGHRS and CDR2 YFSETQ. The CDR3 is 17 amino acids. Written as DNA, the CDR3 is TGCGCCAGCAGCTTGGCTGGACAGGGAACGAGCACAGATACGCAGTATTTT. This translates into CASSLAGQGTSTDTQYF.

V gene TRBV29-1 combines with J gene TRBJ1-2; 12 nucleotides line up with TRBD1. Losses at the gene ends were 1 base for V and 7 bases for J; bases not matched to a gene: 7. Germline CDR1 SQVTM, CDR2 ANQGSEA. The CDR3 has 15 amino acids. CDR3 residues: CSVEGGGQGAVGYTF. As DNA, the CDR3 is TGCAGCGTTGAAGGAGGGGGACAGGGGGCTGTTGGCTACACCTTC.

The CDR3 DNA is TGTGCCAGCAACCCGGGCTCCTATAATTCACCCCTCCACTTT. Protein sequence: CASNPGSYNSPLHF. The V call is TRBV6-5, the J call TRBJ1-6; D remains unclear. Germline V gene data show CDR1 as MNHEY and CDR2 as SVGAGI. Trimming left V 7 bases short and J 0 bases short, with 7 bases between. There are 14 residues in the CDR3.

This clone was seen just once. This chain connects TRBV28 to TRBJ1-1, with 10 bases lining up with TRBD1. The junction had 10 bases not matched to a gene; V was cut back by 5 bases and J by 7 bases. This CDR3 region has 15 residues. From germline, CDR1 is MDHEN and CDR2 SYDVKM. DNA of the CDR3: TGTGCCAGCAGTCCAATTTGGGACAGGGGTAGTGAAGCTTTCTTT. It translates to CASSPIWDRGSEAFF.

The chain couples TRBV25-1 to TRBJ1-2; 8 nucleotides match TRBD1. Per germline, CDR1 MGHDK and CDR2 SYGVNS. Trimming at V came to 4 bases and at J to 4 bases, leaving 5 bases not matched to a gene. The CDR3 is 14 residues long. The CDR3 protein is CASSGTGSGYGYTF. The CDR3 DNA reads as TGTGCCAGCAGTGGGACAGGGTCCGGCTATGGCTACACCTTC.

Of note for this clone: Compared with germline, one end of the junction differs, possibly owing to a read error. The V gene is TRBV7-9, the J gene TRBJ2-7; 9 bases are a match to TRBD1. The CDR3 is 14 amino acids. Germline values: CDR1 SEHNR, CDR2 FQNEAQ (reference sequence). The DNA for the CDR3 is TGTTCCAGCAGCTTATCGGGACAGGGCTACGAGCAGTACTTC. This translates into CSSSLSGQGYEQYF.

This clone was recorded once. The chain joins TRBV5-1 to TRBJ2-3, with unresolved D. The CDR3 loop spans 15 amino acids. Trimming pared 0 bases from V and 3 bases from J, leaving 11 bases between. The germline gives CDR1 SGHRS, CDR2 YFSETQ. CDR3 nucleotide sequence: TGCGCCAGCAGCTTGGTTCGGAGTAGAACAGATACGCAGTATTTT. This encodes CASSLVRSRTDTQYF.

CDR3 protein: CASSYAGQGYNEQFF. The CDR3 nucleotides read TGTGCCAGCAGTTACGCGGGACAGGGCTACAATGAGCAGTTCTTC. The V and J genes are TRBV6-6 and TRBJ2-1; 9 bases line up with TRBD1. Per the germline V gene, CDR1 is MNHNY and CDR2 is SVGAGI (reference sequence). Trimming cost V 2 bases and J 3 bases; bases outside gene matches: 2. The length of the CDR3 is 15 residues.

The chain couples TRBV10-3 to TRBJ2-3, with 11 positions matching TRBD2. The CDR3 totals 19 residues. Trimming took 5 bases from V and 0 from J; bases not matched to a gene: 13. Germline CDR1 and CDR2: ENHRY and SYGVKD. CDR3 sequence reads: CAISTILAGGPTSTDTQYF. As DNA, the CDR3 is TGTGCCATCAGTACTATCCTAGCGGGGGGCCCTACTAGCACAGATACGCAGTATTTT.

This rearrangement joins TRBV18 to TRBJ2-6; 10 bases align to TRBD2. V dropped 3 bases and J dropped 0; count of bases not matched to a gene: 14. CDR3 length: 21 residues. Germline loops: CDR1 KGHSH, CDR2 LQKENI. The DNA for the CDR3 is TGTGCCAGCTCACCCTTAATTCTGACTAGCGGGTCCGGCTCTGGGGCCAACGTCCTGACTTTC. It translates to CASSPLILTSGSGSGANVLTF.